The rows below give T cell receptor beta chains drawn from one sample of a study of technical replicates of blood from a handful of donors. Some clones are missing from TCRdb's copy, which holds only in-frame ones; the method was immunoSEQ multiplex PCR. The table has approximately 81,000 clones, around 96% seen once. The sequenced material came from T cells isolated from PBMCs. Receptors were obtained from a human donor in good health. Each CDR3 is given with its conserved first and last residue. Each record gives: D gene, V gene, clone size, J gene, CDR3 DNA, CDR3 protein. A D gene is named only where the DNA matches it firmly. A clone size is listed for some rows: how often the clone was seen (once, few, many), or a class if it is expanded.

NA,TRBV25-1,NA,TRBJ1-1,TGTGCCAGCAGGACAAACACTGAAGCTTTCTTT,CASRTNTEAFF
NA,TRBV6-1,NA,TRBJ1-2,TGTGCCAGCAGTGAACCGGGGAACTATGGCTACACCTTC,CASSEPGNYGYTF
TRBD2,TRBV19,NA,TRBJ2-3,TGTGCCAGTAGTATAGATCTGGGGCTAGCGGGGGGGATGGCAGATACGCAGTATTTT,CASSIDLGLAGGMADTQYF
TRBD2,TRBV18,NA,TRBJ2-7,TGTGCCAGCTCACGACTAGCGGGAGGATCTGGTTACGAGCAGTACTTC,CASSRLAGGSGYEQYF
NA,TRBV7-8,once,TRBJ1-2,TGTGCCAGCAGCTTAGAGGGGGTTGCTACTACGGGCTACACCTTC,CASSLEGVATTGYTF
NA,TRBV11-2,NA,TRBJ1-6,TGTGCCAGCAGCCCACGATCGGGGTCCTATAATTCACCCCTCCACTTT,CASSPRSGSYNSPLHF
NA,TRBV2,NA,TRBJ1-6,TGTGCCAGCTGGTATCTGGGGCGCTCCTATAATTCACCCCTCCACTTT,CASWYLGRSYNSPLHF
NA,TRBV5-5,NA,TRBJ1-1,TGTGCCAGCAGCTTGGGCGCGCTTGAAGCTTTCTTT,CASSLGALEAFF
TRBD1,TRBV27,NA,TRBJ2-1,TGTGCCAGCAGTTTATACGGGACAGGTGATTACAATGAGCAGTTCTTC,CASSLYGTGDYNEQFF
NA,TRBV21-1,NA,TRBJ2-1,TGTGCCAGCAGCAAAGGAAAGGGACTAGCGGGGGGGAGAATTGGCAATGAGCAGTTCTTC,CASSKGKGLAGGRIGNEQFF
NA,TRBV5-4,NA,TRBJ2-7,TGTGCCAGCAGACCCTCAGGAGGGACCTACGAGCAGTACTTC,CASRPSGGTYEQYF
TRBD1,TRBV19,NA,TRBJ2-2,TGTGCCAGTAGTATAGGGACCGGGACAGTGAACACCGGGGAGCTGTTTTTT,CASSIGTGTVNTGELFF
TRBD1,TRBV7-2,NA,TRBJ2-3,TGTGCCAGCAGCTTAGCTTTGGGACAGACCACAAATACGCAGTATTTT,CASSLALGQTTNTQYF
TRBD1,TRBV27,NA,TRBJ2-7,TGTGCCAGCAGTTTAAGACAGGGGGTCTACGAGCAGTACTTC,CASSLRQGVYEQYF
NA,TRBV2,NA,TRBJ2-7,TGTGCCAGCAGCTTCGGGGGAAGTGGCTACGAGCAGTACTTC,CASSFGGSGYEQYF
TRBD2,TRBV19,NA,TRBJ2-1,TGTGCCAGTACCGCACCTTACAGCGGGAGGGAAAAAGATGAGCAGTTCTTC,CASTAPYSGREKDEQFF
NA,TRBV11-3,NA,TRBJ1-1,TGTGCCAGCAGCTTAACAGGGTCAGCGAAAGCTTTCTTT,CASSLTGSAKAFF
NA,TRBV7-9,NA,TRBJ1-5,TGTGCCAGCAGCCCCAACAATCAGCCCCAGCATTTT,CASSPNNQPQHF
TRBD1,TRBV5-1,NA,TRBJ1-2,TGCGCCAGCAGCGGGGGACAGACAAACTATGGCTACACCTTC,CASSGGQTNYGYTF
NA,TRBV27,NA,TRBJ1-3,TGTGCCAGCAGTTTATCTCTCAAGACAGCTTTCTCTGGAAACACCATATATTTT,CASSLSLKTAFSGNTIYF
NA,TRBV21-1,NA,TRBJ2-7,TGTGCCAGCCTTACCTACCCTCCCTACGAGCAGTACTTC,CASLTYPPYEQYF
NA,TRBV9,NA,TRBJ2-1,TGTGCCAGCAGCGTAGGAGGGGGCTCCTACAATGAGCAGTTCTTC,CASSVGGGSYNEQFF
TRBD1,TRBV6-1,NA,TRBJ2-7,TGTGCCAGCGAGGGGGACAGGGGGTTTGAGCAGTACTTC,CASEGDRGFEQYF
NA,TRBV10-3,NA,TRBJ2-7,TGTGCCATCAGTGATAACGGACTGTACGAGCAGTACTTC,CAISDNGLYEQYF
NA,TRBV19,few,TRBJ1-1,TGTGCCAGTAGTCTTGACAGAAACACTGAAGCTTTCTTT,CASSLDRNTEAFF
TRBD2,TRBV7-9,NA,TRBJ2-1,TGTGCCAGCAGCCCACTAGCGGACGAGGACAATGAGCAGTTCTTC,CASSPLADEDNEQFF
NA,TRBV10-2,NA,TRBJ1-5,TGCGCCAGCAGTGAGTTGATCGGCAGGATTAATCAGCCCCAGCATTTT,CASSELIGRINQPQHF
TRBD1,TRBV5-4,NA,TRBJ2-2,TGTGCCAGCAGCTCCGGGACAGGGGGCAGCGGGGAGCTGTTTTTT,CASSSGTGGSGELFF
NA,TRBV30,NA,TRBJ1-1,TGTGCCTGGAGTGCGACTTACCTGAACACTGAAGCTTTCTTT,CAWSATYLNTEAFF
TRBD1,TRBV4-2,NA,TRBJ2-2,TGTGCCAGCAGCCCGGGACAGGGAAAACAGGAGCTGTTTTTT,CASSPGQGKQELFF
NA,TRBV2,NA,TRBJ2-5,TGTGCCAGCAGTGGACAGTTACAAGAGACCCAGTACTTC,CASSGQLQETQYF
TRBD2,TRBV28,NA,TRBJ2-1,TGTGCCAGCAGTCGCAAGCGGGGATACTACAATGAGCAGTTCTTC,CASSRKRGYYNEQFF
TRBD1,TRBV5-1,once,TRBJ1-5,TGCGCCAGCAGCTTGGAAGGGACAGTTAATCAGCCCCAGCATTTT,CASSLEGTVNQPQHF
NA,TRBV28,NA,TRBJ1-5,TGTGCCAGCAGCTGGACAAATCAGCCCCAGCATTTT,CASSWTNQPQHF
NA,TRBV5-1,NA,TRBJ1-2,TGCGCCAGCAGCTCTCAGACAGCCGACTATGGCTACACCTTC,CASSSQTADYGYTF
TRBD2,TRBV11-3,NA,TRBJ2-1,TGTGCCAGCAGCCGCCTAGCGGGGGCCAATGAGCAGTTCTTC,CASSRLAGANEQFF
NA,TRBV7-8,NA,TRBJ1-1,TGTGCCAGCAGCTTAGGAGCGGGCTCGAACACTGAAGCTTTCTTT,CASSLGAGSNTEAFF
TRBD1,TRBV7-2,NA,TRBJ1-2,TGTGCCAGCAGCTCTTACAGGGGCAGCTACACCTTC,CASSSYRGSYTF
TRBD2,TRBV7-2,NA,TRBJ2-2,TGTGCCAGCAGCTTGTTTAGCGGGCACACCGGGGAGCTGTTTTTT,CASSLFSGHTGELFF
NA,TRBV11-3,NA,TRBJ2-4,TGTGCCAGCAGCTTAGATCTATCAGGGGTGAACATTCAGTACTTC,CASSLDLSGVNIQYF
NA,TRBV6-4,NA,TRBJ1-4,TGTGCCAGCAGTAGGGAGATTAATGAAAAACTGTTTTTT,CASSREINEKLFF
TRBD2,TRBV29-1,NA,TRBJ2-7,TGCAGCGTTACCCGGAGCGGGATCGGGTCCTACGAGCAGTACTTC,CSVTRSGIGSYEQYF
TRBD1,TRBV14,NA,TRBJ1-2,TGTGCCAGCAGCCAAGCTGGGACAGGGAGGGTTAACTATGGCTACACCTTC,CASSQAGTGRVNYGYTF
NA,TRBV14,NA,TRBJ1-1,TGTGCCAGCAGCCAAGGGGCAGGGTTATCCCACACTGAAGCTTTCTTT,CASSQGAGLSHTEAFF
NA,TRBV5-1,NA,TRBJ2-2,TGCGCCAGCAGCTTCATCACAGACACCGGGGAGCTGTTTTTT,CASSFITDTGELFF
TRBD1,TRBV27,NA,TRBJ1-6,TGTGCCAGCAGTTTAAAGGACAGGGGGCCCAGCTCCTATAATTCACCCCTCCACTTT,CASSLKDRGPSSYNSPLHF